A single sample gave rise to the 14 T cell receptor beta chains below, sequenced in a study of identical twins. TCRdb reanalysed the 5' RACE reads using MiXCR and keeps one entry per CDR3 protein. The sample shows 350,000 to 400,000 distinct CDR3 sequences, approximately 9.1% of them seen only once. The specimen was naive T cells sorted from blood. These receptors came from a woman aged 45 to 65 in good health.

This clonotype came up many times. The chain has TRBV9 and TRBJ2-5; 7 bases fit TRBD2. From germline, CDR1 is SGDLS and CDR2 YYNGEE. This CDR3 region has 13 residues. After removal of 7 bases from V and 3 bases from J, the junction contained 6 bases not matched to a gene. CDR3 region: CASGRDVEETQYF. The CDR3 DNA sequence: TGTGCCAGCGGGAGGGACGTAGAAGAGACCCAGTACTTC.

This chain joins TRBV12-3 or TRBV12-4 and TRBJ2-3; D uncertain. The CDR3 sequence is 13 residues long. The V end was cut by 7 bases, the J end by 0 bases, with 8 bases between. Here the CDR3 DNA reads TGTGCCAGCAAGAGCGACAGCACAGATACGCAGTATTTT. Residues: CASKSDSTDTQYF.

This clonotype was counted between two and nine times. This chain uses TRBV6-6 with TRBJ2-1; no reliable D call. Between the trimmed V and J ends, which lost 2 bases and 7 bases, there was a span of 6 bases. The germline gives CDR1 MNHNY, CDR2 SVGAGI (reference sequence). This CDR3 comprises 12 residues. The CDR3 DNA is TGTGCCAGCAGTTACGTAGAGAATGAGCAGTTCTTC. The encoded protein is CASSYVENEQFF.

This clonotype was seen repeatedly, ten times or more. V is TRBV29-1 and J is TRBJ2-1, with a weak D call TRBD2 (7 bases). CDR3 size: 15 residues. Between the trimmed V and J ends, which lost 6 bases and 0 bases, there was a span of 15 bases. Germline V gene lookup returns CDR1 SQVTM and CDR2 ANQGSEA. CDR3 amino acids: CSVSPGGSSYNEQFF. Written as DNA, the CDR3 is TGCAGCGTATCCCCGGGGGGCAGCTCCTACAATGAGCAGTTCTTC.

This clonotype was counted only a few times. This chain links TRBV20-1 with TRBJ2-4, with 8 bases lining up with TRBD2. Germline CDR1 and CDR2: DFQATT and SNEGSKA (reference sequence). The length of the CDR3 is 15 residues. V dropped 3 bases and J dropped 1; count of bases not matched to a gene: 5. The CDR3 DNA reads as TGCAGTGCTAGGGTCCCGGGGGGGGCCAAAAACATTCAGTACTTC. This sequence encodes CSARVPGGAKNIQYF.

This clonotype was counted at least ten times. The V call is TRBV2, the J call TRBJ2-7, with TRBD2 identical over 11 bases. Germline assignment: CDR1 SNHLY and CDR2 FYNNEI. The CDR3 runs to 17 residues. The J segment lost 2 bases and the V segment lost 6 bases, leaving 12 bases of the junction unmatched. The CDR3 is CASRAGLAANFPYEQYV. The CDR3 coding sequence is TGTGCCAGCAGGGCGGGACTAGCGGCAAACTTTCCCTACGAGCAGTACGTC.

This clonotype has at least ten counts. The chain employs TRBV18 and TRBJ1-1, with a possible D match to TRBD1 (6 bases). Trimming stripped 0 bases from V and 4 bases from J, with 15 bases between. This CDR3 contains 16 residues. Per the germline V gene, CDR1 is KGHSH and CDR2 is LQKENI. The CDR3 sequence is CASSPPIQGWGTEAFF. The CDR3 DNA reads TGTGCCAGCTCACCACCGATACAGGGTTGGGGCACTGAAGCTTTCTTT. Supplemented by reference TRBV18 and TRBJ1-1, the full variable domain reads NAGVMQNPRHLVRRRGQEARLRCSPMKGHSHVYWYRQLPEEGLKFMVYLQKENIIDESGMPKERFSAEFPKEGPSILRIQQVVRGDSAAYFCASSPPIQGWGTEAFFGQGTRLTVV.

The CDR3 is CASSYSRRTGNNEQFF. The CDR3 bases are TGTGCCAGCAGTTACTCGAGGCGGACAGGGAACAATGAGCAGTTCTTC. V usage is TRBV6-5 and J usage is TRBJ2-1; 8 positions agree with TRBD1. J gave up 5 bases and V 0 bases, and 6 bases lay outside the gene matches. The CDR3 covers 16 residues. Per germline, CDR1 MNHEY and CDR2 SVGAGI.

This clonotype was picked up many times. V gene TRBV20-1 combines with J gene TRBJ2-3, with 11 bases matching TRBD2. With V trimmed by 4 bases and J by 4 bases, 1 base remained unmatched. The CDR3 runs 13 residues. Germline V gives CDR1 DFQATT, CDR2 SNEGSKA (reference sequence). The CDR3 loop reads CSAILAGADTQYF. The CDR3 nucleotides are TGCAGTGCTATACTAGCGGGAGCAGATACGCAGTATTTT.

This clonotype appeared a single time. The V call is TRBV21-1, the J call TRBJ2-3; the table's D gene call, TRBD1, was not cross checked with the DNA. TRBV21-1 is an annotated pseudogene. CDR3 size: 18 residues. CDR3 amino acids: CGSSKAQRDRRSTDTQYF. As DNA, the CDR3 is TGTGGCAGCAGCAAAGCCCAACGGGACAGGAGATCCACAGATACGCAGTATTTT.

This chain connects TRBV24-1 to TRBJ2-1, with D possibly being TRBD2 (6 bases). Per germline, CDR1 KGHDR and CDR2 SFDVKD. The CDR3 is 13 amino acids. The germline V and J ends were trimmed by 8 bases and 9 bases, with 16 bases remaining between them. CDR3 DNA sequence: TGTGCCACCAACGATCTAGCGTCGGGTGAGCAGTTCTTC. Its protein product is CATNDLASGEQFF.

Written as DNA, the CDR3 is TGTGCCAGCAAGGGGATTACAGAGACCCAGTACTTC. Translated, it gives CASKGITETQYF. The chain couples TRBV12-3 or TRBV12-4 to TRBJ2-5; TRBD1 might be the D (5 bases). The CDR3 has 12 amino acids. Deletions cut 7 bases from V and 4 bases from J, with 10 bases between.

This clonotype was counted between two and nine times. The rearrangement uses TRBV7-9 and TRBJ2-1; 12 nucleotides align to TRBD2. The CDR3 is made up of 15 amino acids. The V gene's germline CDR1 is SEHNR and CDR2 FQNEAQ (reference sequence). V gave up 5 bases and J gave up 7 bases; unmatched junction bases: 6. CDR3 sequence reads: CASSETSGRGNEQFF. CDR3 nucleotide sequence: TGTGCCAGCAGCGAGACTAGCGGGAGAGGTAATGAGCAGTTCTTC.

The table lists this clonotype with many counts. The chain recombines TRBV29-1 with TRBJ2-3, with unresolved D. The germline V gene encodes CDR1 SQVTM and CDR2 ANQGSEA. The V gene lost 6 bases and the J gene lost 10 bases, with 17 bases spanning the gap. The CDR3 is 12 amino acids. This chain's CDR3 is CSVLYPDLAQYF. The CDR3 DNA sequence: TGCAGCGTCCTCTATCCAGATCTCGCGCAGTATTTT.